This T cell receptor beta chain originates from a study of T cells in Graves' hyperthyroidism and ophthalmopathy. V gave up 9 bases and J gave up 8 bases; unmatched junction bases: 6. CDR1 is SNHLY, CDR2 FYNNEI, per germline. This CDR3 spans 12 amino acids. This clonotype occurred many times. Any patient presenting with uncontrolled infection, other autoimmune disease, pregnancy or lactation was left out. RNA transcripts were the template for amplifying TCR beta CDR3 regions. The TCR CDR3 was amplified in a first-round RT-PCR using the HTBI primer set. MiXCR, applied by TCRdb to the multiplex PCR reads, yields one record per CDR3 protein. The sample includes around 350,000 distinct CDR3 sequences, 15% to 20% of them seen just once.

Sequencing was carried out using blood. The V and J genes are TRBV2 and TRBJ1-2; 10 positions agree with TRBD1. The TCR comes from a woman aged 18 to 35 with Graves' hyperthyroidism. The CDR3 nucleotides are TGTGCCAGGGAAGGGACAGGGGAAGGCTACACCTTC. Amino acids: CAREGTGEGYTF. Based on the CDR3 plus reference TRBV2 and TRBJ1-2, the full variable domain is EPEVTQTPSHQVTQMGQEVILRCVPISNHLYFYWYRQILGQKVEFLVSFYNNEISEKSEIFDDQFSVERPDGSNFTLKIRSTKLEDSAMYFCAREGTGEGYTFGSGTRLTVV.